One sample yielded the 3 T cell receptor beta chains listed below, sequenced in a study of T-cell reconstitution after alpha-beta-depleted transplantation in children. The library targeted TCRbeta and was prepared with unique molecular identifiers. Using its own MiXCR run on the PCR reads, TCRdb lists one record per CDR3 protein. The sample includes 500,000 to 600,000 distinct CDR3 sequences, roughly 18% of them seen just once. Sequenced here: PBMCs from the stem cell graft donor, sampled from the stem cell graft. Source of these receptors: a human donor who donated a stem cell graft to a child with acute lymphoblastic leukemia.

The J gene is TRBJ1-4, the V gene TRBV20-1; D is ambiguous. Germline CDR1 reads DFQATT; CDR2 reads SNEGSKA (reference sequence). The CDR3 spans 13 residues. The CDR3 nucleotides are TGCAGCGGGAGGAACCGGGCGTGGGAAAAACTGTTTTTT. This codes for CSGRNRAWEKLFF.

This clonotype was seen more than once but under ten times. The CDR3 DNA sequence: TGTGCCAGCAGCCAAGGGCTAGCGGGAGCCCACAATGAGCAGTTCTTC. It is translated as CASSQGLAGAHNEQFF. The rearrangement uses TRBV3-1 and TRBJ2-1, with TRBD2 identical over 10 bases. Germline values: CDR1 LGHDT, CDR2 YNNKEL (reference sequence). The length of the CDR3 is 16 residues. Trimming took 1 base from V and 5 from J; bases not matched to a gene: 5.

This clonotype was observed a few times. The chain joins TRBV12-3 or TRBV12-4 to TRBJ2-7, with D possibly TRBD1 on 7 matching bases. The CDR3 runs to 14 residues. V was trimmed by 3 bases and J by 3 bases, leaving 12 bases between them. Here the CDR3 reads CASSFGGQIYEQYF. The CDR3 DNA reads as TGTGCCAGCAGTTTCGGGGGACAGATCTACGAGCAGTACTTC.